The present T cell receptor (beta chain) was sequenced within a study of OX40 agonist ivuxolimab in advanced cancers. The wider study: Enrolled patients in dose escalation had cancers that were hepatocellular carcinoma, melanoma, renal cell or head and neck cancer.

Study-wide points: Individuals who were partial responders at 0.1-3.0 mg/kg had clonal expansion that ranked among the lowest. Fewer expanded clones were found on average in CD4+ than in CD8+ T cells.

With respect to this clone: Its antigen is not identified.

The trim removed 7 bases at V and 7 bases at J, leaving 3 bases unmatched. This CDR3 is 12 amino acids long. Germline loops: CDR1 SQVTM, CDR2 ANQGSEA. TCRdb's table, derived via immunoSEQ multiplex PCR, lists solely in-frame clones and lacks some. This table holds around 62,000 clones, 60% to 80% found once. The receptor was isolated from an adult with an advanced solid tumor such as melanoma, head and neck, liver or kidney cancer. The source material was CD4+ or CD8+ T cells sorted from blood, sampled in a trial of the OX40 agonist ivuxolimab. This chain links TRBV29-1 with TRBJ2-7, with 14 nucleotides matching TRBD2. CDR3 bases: TGCAGCGCGGGACTAGCGGGGGAAGAGCAGTACTTC. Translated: CSAGLAGEEQYF.